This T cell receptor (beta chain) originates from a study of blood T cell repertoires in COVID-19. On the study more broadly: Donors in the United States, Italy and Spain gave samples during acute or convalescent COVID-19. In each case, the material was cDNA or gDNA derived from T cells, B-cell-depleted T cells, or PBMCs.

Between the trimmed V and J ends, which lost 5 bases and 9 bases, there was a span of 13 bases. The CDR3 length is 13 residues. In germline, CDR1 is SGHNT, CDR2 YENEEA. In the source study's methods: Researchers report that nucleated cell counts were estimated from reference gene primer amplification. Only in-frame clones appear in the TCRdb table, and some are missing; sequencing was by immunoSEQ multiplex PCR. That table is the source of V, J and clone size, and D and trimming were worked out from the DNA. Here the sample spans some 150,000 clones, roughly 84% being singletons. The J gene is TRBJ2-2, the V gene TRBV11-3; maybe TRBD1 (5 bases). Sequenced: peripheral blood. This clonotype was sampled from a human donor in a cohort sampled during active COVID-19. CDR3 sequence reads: CASSPYGARELFF. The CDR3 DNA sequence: TGTGCCAGCAGCCCGTATGGGGCGCGGGAGCTGTTTTTT. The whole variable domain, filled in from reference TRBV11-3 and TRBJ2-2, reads EAGVVQSPRYKIIEKKQPVAFWCNPISGHNTLYWYLQNLGQGPELLIRYENEEAVDDSQLPKDRFSAERLKGVDSTLKIQPAELGDSAVYLCASSPYGARELFFGEGSRLTVL.